This is a list of T cell receptor beta chains from one sample in a study of CD8 T cells in Susac syndrome. TCRdb reanalysed the immunoSEQ multiplex PCR reads using MiXCR and keeps one entry per CDR3 protein. This sample has about 150,000 distinct CDR3 sequences, with about 95% found just once. The sample comprised CD8+ T cells from PBMCs. Receptors originate from a human donor with multiple sclerosis. The conserved cysteine and the conserved F or W are not part of the CDR3 here.

TRBV29-1	TRBJ2-2	SVEDRLMGSHRPGELF
TRBV7-3	TRBJ2-2	ASSPEWRGANTGELF
TRBV20-1	TRBJ2-1	SARVGTSVYNEQF
TRBV30	TRBJ2-2	AWSVHSGGELF
TRBV30	TRBJ1-2	AWTSGRDYGYT
TRBV20-1	TRBJ2-1	SAREAVYNEQF
TRBV18	TRBJ2-1	ASSPGVTSYNEQF
TRBV20-1	TRBJ2-1	SGLLAVYNEQF
TRBV20-1	TRBJ2-3	SARSLDADTQY
TRBV20-1	TRBJ1-5	SASGPNYQPQH
TRBV7-9	TRBJ2-3	ASSLVVSGGDTQY
TRBV19	TRBJ2-1	ASSDNEQF
TRBV11-2	TRBJ2-3	ASSSRRGTQY
TRBV12-3/TRBV12-4	TRBJ2-3	ASSLGQNTDTQY
TRBV19	TRBJ1-1	ASSIVPPKNTEAF
TRBV15	TRBJ1-2	ATSGDGTAHYGYT
TRBV19	TRBJ2-1	ASGQGFYNEQF
TRBV29-1	TRBJ2-1	SVEEFSGGKSSYNEQF
TRBV27	TRBJ1-6	ASSLWGTANSPLH
TRBV5-1	TRBJ2-1	ASSQGREGHNEQF
TRBV30	TRBJ2-5	AWSGAAGSLGETQY
TRBV12-3/TRBV12-4	TRBJ2-1	ASSLEGGAPYNEQF
TRBV27	TRBJ2-7	ASSLGAGDEQY
TRBV27	TRBJ2-7	ASSTGPRDEQY
TRBV13	TRBJ2-1	ASTERNGYNEQF
TRBV27	TRBJ2-3	ASSLLGSGGMDTQY
TRBV9	TRBJ2-3	ASSANKLAGGGTDTQY
TRBV7-9	TRBJ2-7	ASEGFSYEQY
TRBV20-1	TRBJ2-5	SARDYRETQY
TRBV27	TRBJ1-5	ASSYGLHQPQH
TRBV9	TRBJ2-1	ASSVDPGGPDEQF
TRBV20-1	TRBJ2-6	SARVGGDSGANVLT
TRBV13	TRBJ1-2	ASSLKGQGKGYT
TRBV6-5	TRBJ2-7	ASRLDTAYEQY
TRBV9	TRBJ2-1	ASSVVSGGREQF
TRBV27	TRBJ1-1	ASSLLRTGRATEAF
TRBV18	TRBJ1-2	ASSHMRADDYGYT
TRBV20-1	TRBJ2-1	SARPGQGNRNEQF
TRBV29-1	TRBJ2-1	SVGPGLAGAEQF
TRBV5-1	TRBJ2-6	ASSSAGIQANVLT
TRBV25-1	TRBJ2-1	ASSATGGYNEQF
TRBV27	TRBJ2-3	ASSLRGSVELADTQY
TRBV30	TRBJ1-6	AWSAVTEPNSPLH
TRBV30	TRBJ2-2	AWSRGYGGELF
TRBV4-1	TRBJ1-2	ASSQDVRGYGYT
TRBV14	TRBJ1-6	ASSPTGGSSPLH